This T cell receptor (beta chain) was identified in a study of identical twins. The study's findings and limits: Researchers reported weaker excess twin sharing in beta out-of-frame sequences. Whereas memory repertoires showed no such difference, abundant cord blood beta clonotypes carried fewer insertions.

TCRdb independently ran MiXCR on the 5' RACE reads; one entry per CDR3 protein. The sample holds 400,000 to 550,000 distinct CDR3 sequences; approximately 22% are singletons and the top ten take roughly 0.9%. V was pared by 0 bases and J by 4 bases, with 5 bases of the junction left unmatched. In germline, CDR1 is LGHNA, CDR2 YSLEER. The CDR3 sequence is 15 residues long. This clonotype was counted only a few times. Its antigen is not identified. The same sample was also studied in work on T cells expressing NK-cell markers. That work contributes: In several experiments, sorting was confined to alpha-beta TCR T cells through use of an anti-gamma-delta TCR antibody. Among CD8+ T cells from over 5 donors, dominant NKG2C+ clonotypes accounted for about 1.0-7.0%.

The sample consisted of CD4+ T cells sorted from blood. The chain uses TRBV4-3 and TRBJ2-7; 8 bases map to TRBD2. The TCR was taken from a woman between 18 and 30 years old in good health. Here the CDR3 DNA reads TGCGCCAGCAGCCAAGAGCCCGGGAGGGTATACGAGCAGTACTTC. Protein: CASSQEPGRVYEQYF.